Listed below are T cell receptor beta chains from one sample, sequenced in a study of shared clonotypes between healthy human individuals. Assay: immunoSEQ multiplex PCR; the TCRdb copy retains only in-frame clones and omits some. The table includes nearly 2 million clones, approximately 94% detected once. The sequenced sample was naive CD8+ T cells sorted from blood. These receptors all stem from a man aged 18 to 35 in good health. Each CDR3 is given with its conserved first and last residue. A D gene is named only where the DNA matches it firmly. Size is omitted from some rows. Given values are once, few, many or a class for expanded clones.

J,V,size,length,D,DNA,CDR3
TRBJ2-7,TRBV13,-,14,-,TGTGCCAGCAGCTTCATTCAAACCTCCTACGAGCAGTACTTC,CASSFIQTSYEQYF
TRBJ2-7,TRBV9,-,15,-,TGTGCCAGCAGCCCCCGGGAGCCACTCTCCTACGAGCAGTACTTC,CASSPREPLSYEQYF
TRBJ2-6,TRBV27,-,14,-,TGTGCCAGCAGTTTACTAACTGGGGCCAACGTCCTGACTTTC,CASSLLTGANVLTF
TRBJ2-1,TRBV5-4,-,15,TRBD2,TGTGCCAGCAGTCAACCGGGACTAGCGGGAGATGAGCAGTTCTTC,CASSQPGLAGDEQFF
TRBJ2-7,TRBV5-4,-,18,TRBD2,TGTGCCAGCAGCTTGGCCTCCTTTGCGGGAGGCCATTCCTACGAGCAGTACTTC,CASSLASFAGGHSYEQYF
TRBJ2-3,TRBV6-5,-,15,-,TGTGCCAGCAGTTACTCATCCGGGAGAGCAGATACGCAGTATTTT,CASSYSSGRADTQYF
TRBJ2-7,TRBV2,-,15,-,TGTGCCAGCAGTGAATTGGCCGTTGGCGGGGACGAGCAGTACTTC,CASSELAVGGDEQYF
TRBJ1-4,TRBV6-4,once,16,-,TGTGCCAGCAGTGATGAGAGGGTTGCAACTAATGAAAAACTGTTTTTT,CASSDERVATNEKLFF
TRBJ2-5,TRBV6-5,few,13,-,TGTGCCAGCAGTTACCACAACCAAGAGACCCAGTACTTC,CASSYHNQETQYF
TRBJ1-2,TRBV7-9,-,15,-,TGTGCCAGCAGCCCCCTGGAGCAGGGCGACAGGGGCTACACCTTC,CASSPLEQGDRGYTF
TRBJ2-1,TRBV4-1,-,14,-,TGCGCCAGCAGCCAAGAGGGGACACCTAATGAGCAGTTCTTC,CASSQEGTPNEQFF
TRBJ1-1,TRBV5-1,-,18,-,TGCGCCAGCAGCTTGGATAATCAGGGGAGCTTTGGGAACACTGAAGCTTTCTTT,CASSLDNQGSFGNTEAFF
TRBJ1-1,TRBV7-9,-,16,TRBD1,TGTGCCAGCAGCTTAGCGCGACAGGGGGAGAACACTGAAGCTTTCTTT,CASSLARQGENTEAFF
TRBJ2-1,TRBV11-2,-,15,TRBD2,TGTGCCAGCAGCCCAGCTAGCGGGTTATACAATGAGCAGTTCTTC,CASSPASGLYNEQFF
TRBJ2-7,TRBV19,-,13,-,TGTGCCAGTAGTTACGCGTCACTCTACGAGCAGTACTTC,CASSYASLYEQYF
TRBJ2-2,TRBV13,-,14,-,TGTGCCAGCAGCTTAGGTCTGGTTACCGGGGAGCTGTTTTTT,CASSLGLVTGELFF
TRBJ2-7,TRBV13,-,15,TRBD2,TGTGCCAGCAGCTCCCCCGGCGGGGGGGTCTACGAGCAGTACTTC,CASSSPGGGVYEQYF
TRBJ1-3,TRBV4-1,-,18,-,TGCGCCAGCAGCCAAAGGGACACCACTCCGGGGTCGGGAAACACCATATATTTT,CASSQRDTTPGSGNTIYF